Listed here are 32 T cell receptor beta chains from one sample, sequenced in a study of high-grade serous ovarian cancer treatment subgroups. The tumor samples were collected prior to definitive surgery or chemotherapy. Here immunoSEQ multiplex PCR was the method, and the copy in TCRdb shows in-frame clones only, minus some. The table records more than 8,000 clones, roughly two thirds of them present only once. The specimen sequenced was tumor tissue. These receptors were obtained from a human donor with high-grade serous ovarian cancer.

The chain has TRBV18 and TRBJ2-5, with a possible D match to TRBD1 (6 bases). Germline V gene data show CDR1 as KGHSH and CDR2 as LQKENI. V gave up 5 bases and J gave up 4 bases, with 11 bases separating them. The CDR3 contains 13 residues. The CDR3 loop is CASSIGGGETQYF. The CDR3 nucleotides are TGTGCCAGCTCAATTGGGGGCGGAGAGACCCAGTACTTC.

The chain combines TRBV29-1 with TRBJ2-5, with D tentatively TRBD2 (5 bases). With the DNA end fitting TRBJ2-7 better, the J assignment may be wrong. Looked up from germline, CDR1 is SQVTM and CDR2 is ANQGSEA. This CDR3 has 14 residues. CDR3 amino acids: CSVEERSGTYEQYF. In nucleotides, the CDR3 is TGCAGCGTTGAAGAACGGTCGGGGACCTACGAGCAGTACTTC.

The count of this clone is one. The rearrangement uses TRBV7-8 and TRBJ2-5, with D unclear. The CDR3 consists of 13 residues. Germline V gene data show CDR1 as SGHVS and CDR2 as FQNEAQ. Trimming removed 2 bases at V and 0 bases at J, with 4 bases between. CDR3 in amino acids: CASSLSYQETQYF. The DNA for the CDR3 is TGTGCCAGCAGCTTATCGTACCAAGAGACCCAGTACTTC.

The CDR3 DNA is TGTGCCAGCAGCGAACCCGGGACAGCCCGGAATGAGCAGTTCTTC. This gives the protein CASSEPGTARNEQFF. This chain links TRBV28 with TRBJ2-1, with 7 bases that match TRBD1. The CDR3 consists of 15 residues. V dropped 6 bases and J dropped 7; count of bases not matched to a gene: 12. Germline CDR1 is MDHEN and CDR2 is SYDVKM.

The chain uses TRBV6-4 and TRBJ2-3; no reliable D call. The germline V gene has CDR1 MRHNA and CDR2 SNTAGT. Trimming removed 7 bases from V and 7 bases from J, with 12 bases in between. This CDR3 region has 12 residues. The CDR3 protein is CASTTAKHTQYF. The CDR3 bases are TGTGCCAGCACTACAGCGAAGCATACGCAGTATTTT.

The chain combines TRBV6-6 with TRBJ2-1; perhaps TRBD2 as D (6 bases). CDR3 length: 13 amino acids. The ends were cut back, 2 bases at V and 10 bases at J, with 12 bases in the middle. From germline, CDR1 is MNHNY and CDR2 SVGAGI (reference sequence). The CDR3 region is CASSYGGGGEQFF. The CDR3, as DNA: TGTGCCAGCAGTTACGGGGGAGGCGGCGAGCAGTTCTTC.

This sequence joins TRBV10-3 and TRBJ2-1; 7 bases match TRBD2. The CDR3 length is 15 residues. Germline-derived CDR1 and CDR2 are ENHRY and SYGVKD. V shed 4 bases, J shed 8 bases, and the junction held 11 bases outside the gene matches. The CDR3 is CAISGSGRAVDEQFF. DNA of the CDR3: TGTGCCATCAGTGGATCGGGGAGGGCCGTGGATGAGCAGTTCTTC.

The chain has TRBV4-3 and TRBJ1-4; D gene ambiguous. Germline V gives CDR1 LGHNA, CDR2 YSLEER. Deletions cut 4 bases from V and 4 bases from J, with 10 bases between. The CDR3 is 14 amino acids. The CDR3 DNA reads as TGCGCCAGCAGCCGGGCGAGAAATAATGAAAAACTGTTTTTT. Protein product: CASSRARNNEKLFF.

This chain links TRBV7-3 with TRBJ2-1; D is ambiguous. Germline loops: CDR1 SGHTA, CDR2 FQGTGA. Trimming removed 1 base from V and 8 bases from J, with 6 bases in between. The CDR3 totals 12 residues. The CDR3 sequence: CASSLRLHEQFF. DNA for the CDR3: TGTGCCAGCAGCTTAAGGTTACATGAGCAGTTCTTC.

The V gene is TRBV29-1, the J gene TRBJ2-7; 10 bases map to TRBD1. With 7 bases clipped from V and 7 bases from J, the junction kept 10 bases outside the gene matches. From germline, CDR1 is SQVTM and CDR2 ANQGSEA. There are 13 residues in the CDR3. The CDR3 DNA is TGCAGCGGAGCCTCCGGGACAGGGGTTGAGCAGTACTTC. Translating gives CSGASGTGVEQYF.

The chain is built from TRBV11-3 and TRBJ2-5; TRBD2 agrees at 11 bases. The germline V gene has CDR1 SGHNT and CDR2 YENEEA. CDR3 length equals 17 residues. The ends lost 5 bases at V and 10 bases at J; junction bases unmatched: 18. The CDR3, as DNA: TGTGCCAGCAGCCCTAGGTCCGTAGCGGGAGGGCAAAGGGACCAGTACTTC. It specifies CASSPRSVAGGQRDQYF.

This chain links TRBV11-2 with TRBJ1-1, with D possibly TRBD1 on 5 matching bases. Deletions cut 1 base from V and 4 bases from J, with 10 bases between. Germline V gene lookup returns CDR1 SGHAT and CDR2 FQNNGV. The CDR3 length is 14 residues. This CDR3 is CASSLAQGSTEAFF. In nucleotides, the CDR3 is TGTGCCAGCAGCTTAGCCCAGGGTAGCACTGAAGCTTTCTTT.

The chain joins TRBV10-3 to TRBJ1-4; 9 bases align to TRBD1. The V segment lost 0 bases and the J segment 8 bases; nucleotides outside the gene matches: 4. Germline V gives CDR1 ENHRY, CDR2 SYGVKD. The CDR3 spans 15 residues. The CDR3 bases are TGTGCCATCAGTGAGTCGGGACAGGGATCCGAAAAACTGTTTTTT. Translation gives CAISESGQGSEKLFF.

The CDR3 protein is CASSYGPVETEAFF. The CDR3 DNA reads as TGTGCCAGCAGTTACGGCCCCGTTGAGACTGAAGCTTTCTTT. The V gene is TRBV6-6, the J gene TRBJ1-1; D remains ambiguous. The germline V gene has CDR1 MNHNY and CDR2 SVGAGI (reference sequence). V lost 2 bases and J 5 bases, leaving 12 bases between the germline ends. The CDR3 spans 14 residues.

The genes are TRBV9 and TRBJ2-3; tentatively, D is TRBD1 (6 bases). Germline V lookup: CDR1 SGDLS, CDR2 YYNGEE. CDR3 length: 12 amino acids. The ends were cut back, 7 bases at V and 2 bases at J, with 8 bases in the middle. The CDR3 DNA reads as TGTGCCAGCGCAGGGGACACAGATACGCAGTATTTT. It encodes CASAGDTDTQYF.

The chain joins TRBV28 to TRBJ1-1, with 7 bases that match TRBD1. The V gene end was trimmed by 7 bases and the J gene end by 1 base; junction bases not matched to a gene: 9. The germline V gene has CDR1 MDHEN and CDR2 SYDVKM. The CDR3 has 15 residues. The CDR3 here is CASNLIRQGNTEAFF. CDR3 sequence (DNA): TGTGCCAGCAACTTAATTCGACAGGGGAACACTGAAGCTTTCTTT.

The V and J genes are TRBV29-1 and TRBJ2-5; the D is unclear. The V end lost 7 bases, the J end lost 4 bases, and 10 bases lay between the germline ends. CDR1 and CDR2 (germline): SQVTM, ANQGSEA. The CDR3 sequence is 11 residues long. CDR3 nucleotide sequence: TGCAGCGGGCCCGTTGGAGAGACCCAGTACTTC. Translating it yields CSGPVGETQYF.

Relative to its sample, this clone is medium-sized. J is TRBJ1-1 and V is TRBV6-5, with 7 nucleotides matching TRBD1. V trimming: 6 bases; J trimming: 7 bases; junction bases outside the gene matches: 14. Looked up from germline, CDR1 is MNHEY and CDR2 is SVGAGI. The CDR3 contains 15 residues. The CDR3 is CASSYTTGEESEAFF. DNA of the CDR3: TGTGCCAGCAGCTATACTACAGGGGAGGAGAGTGAAGCTTTCTTT.

This clone was observed a few times. The gene calls are TRBV6-5 and TRBJ1-2; 8 positions agree with TRBD1. Germline V gene sequence: CDR1 MNHEY, CDR2 SVGAGI. Trimming took 5 bases from V and 7 from J; bases not matched to a gene: 6. This CDR3 comprises 13 residues. The CDR3 DNA reads as TGTGCCAGCAGTCCCAGGGGGCGGGGTGGCTACACCTTC. Protein product: CASSPRGRGGYTF.

This sequence joins TRBV7-3 and TRBJ2-3; D not resolved. Trimming took 2 bases from V and 0 from J, leaving 9 bases between them. Germline CDR1 and CDR2: SGHTA and FQGTGA. The CDR3 loop spans 15 amino acids. Written as DNA, the CDR3 is TGTGCCAGCAGCTTAGCCCCGTCTAGCACAGATACGCAGTATTTT. Translating it yields CASSLAPSSTDTQYF.

This clone has only one observation. The chain couples TRBV11-1 to TRBJ2-3, with D possibly being TRBD1 (6 bases). This CDR3 has 15 residues. Between the trimmed V and J ends, which lost 4 bases and 5 bases, there was a span of 16 bases. Germline-derived CDR1 and CDR2 are SGHAT and FQDESV (reference sequence). The CDR3 here is CASSSPQGWRDTQYF. CDR3 DNA: TGTGCCAGCAGCTCCCCCCAGGGGTGGAGAGATACGCAGTATTTT. Combining the CDR3 with reference TRBV11-1 and TRBJ2-3 gives the whole variable domain EAEVAQSPRYKITEKSQAVAFWCDPISGHATLYWYRQILGQGPELLVQFQDESVVDDSQLPKDRFSAERLKGVDSTLKIQPAELGDSAMYLCASSSPQGWRDTQYFGPGTRLTVL.

The chain links TRBV4-2 to TRBJ2-5; the D gene is possibly TRBD2 (6 bases). V was trimmed by 1 base and J by 4 bases, leaving 16 bases between them. Germline values: CDR1 LGHNA, CDR2 YNFKEQ. The CDR3 loop spans 16 amino acids. CDR3 in DNA: TGTGCCAGCAGCCAAGGTAGCGGTCCGGTGTTAGAGACCCAGTACTTC. Translated, it gives CASSQGSGPVLETQYF.

This clone counts as medium-sized. V usage is TRBV7-9 and J usage is TRBJ1-4, with 10 bases fitting TRBD1. Germline CDR1 SEHNR, CDR2 FQNEAQ (reference sequence). The CDR3 spans 16 residues. V shed 7 bases and J 5 bases; nucleotides not matched to a gene: 10. CDR3 sequence: CASTRDRGGPNEKLFF. Written as DNA, the CDR3 is TGTGCCAGCACCCGGGACAGGGGAGGCCCCAATGAAAAACTGTTTTTT.

J is TRBJ1-2 and V is TRBV7-2, with TRBD1 matching 7 bases. The CDR3 is 13 residues long. Germline values: CDR1 SGHTA, CDR2 FQGNSA. Germline trimming cut 3 bases from V and 8 bases from J; bases unmatched to any gene: 6. The CDR3: CASSFPGTAGYTF. For the CDR3, the DNA is TGTGCCAGCAGCTTTCCCGGGACAGCCGGCTACACCTTC.

The chain has TRBV9 and TRBJ2-3; 10 bases are a match to TRBD2. The CDR3 sequence is 17 residues long. Germline V gene sequence: CDR1 SGDLS, CDR2 YYNGEE. Trimming cost V 4 bases and J 4 bases; bases outside gene matches: 12. CDR3 amino acids: CASSPKRAGGPSDTQYF. In DNA, the CDR3 is TGTGCCAGCAGCCCAAAGAGAGCGGGAGGGCCCTCAGATACGCAGTATTTT. The whole variable domain, remainder taken from reference TRBV9 and TRBJ2-3, is DSGVTQTPKHLITATGQRVTLRCSPRSGDLSVYWYQQSLDQGLQFLIQYYNGEERAKGNILERFSAQQFPDLHSELNLSSLELGDSALYFCASSPKRAGGPSDTQYFGPGTRLTVL.

The chain carries TRBV30 and TRBJ1-2; 9 bases match TRBD1. Germline CDR1 is GTSNPN and CDR2 is SVGIG (reference sequence). The junction had 8 bases not matched to a gene; V was cut back by 2 bases and J by 4 bases. This CDR3 is 15 amino acids long. The CDR3 loop is CAWSYRGRVGYGYTF. In nucleotides, the CDR3 is TGTGCCTGGAGTTACAGGGGGCGCGTCGGCTATGGCTACACCTTC.

This chain uses TRBV5-1 with TRBJ2-7; TRBD2 matches 11 bases. The V gene end was trimmed by 4 bases and the J gene end by 3 bases; junction bases not matched to a gene: 9. CDR3 length: 16 amino acids. Germline V gene data show CDR1 as SGHRS and CDR2 as YFSETQ. The DNA of the CDR3 is TGCGCCAGCAGCCGGGTTGGGACTAGCGGTATCTACGAGCAGTACTTC. Translated, it gives CASSRVGTSGIYEQYF.

The genes are TRBV6-6 and TRBJ2-7; the D gene is possibly TRBD1 (6 bases). The germline V gene has CDR1 MNHNY and CDR2 SVGAGI (reference sequence). This CDR3 is 13 amino acids long. The V end was cut by 5 bases, the J end by 4 bases, with 12 bases between. The CDR3 DNA is TGTGCCAGCAGTGGACGGACAGAGTACGAGCAGTACTTC. Translation: CASSGRTEYEQYF.

The CDR3 DNA reads as TGTGCCAGTACCCGTCCAGGGGACTATGGCTACACCTTC. This gives the protein CASTRPGDYGYTF. This chain joins TRBV19 and TRBJ1-2; weak D call: TRBD1 (6 bases). Germline loops: CDR1 LNHDA, CDR2 SQIVND (reference sequence). CDR3 size: 13 residues. V dropped 7 bases and J dropped 3 bases, with 12 bases sitting between them.

The rearrangement joins TRBV6-6 to TRBJ2-7; perhaps TRBD1 as D (5 bases). Germline V gene sequence: CDR1 MNHNY, CDR2 SVGAGI (reference sequence). The CDR3 extends over 14 amino acids. Deletions cut 6 bases from V and 5 bases from J, with 17 bases between. CDR3 residues: CASRNPGVRDEQYF. DNA for the CDR3: TGTGCCAGCAGAAACCCTGGGGTCAGGGACGAGCAGTACTTC.

This clone was found a few times. The chain combines TRBV30 with TRBJ1-6; D might be TRBD1 (5 bases). Germline CDR1 reads GTSNPN; CDR2 reads SVGIG (reference sequence). The CDR3 length is 16 residues. Between the trimmed V and J ends, which lost 4 bases and 8 bases, there was a span of 21 bases. CDR3 sequence (DNA): TGTGCCTGGAACCAGGGTTTGGGGTATATTGATTCACCCCTCCACTTT. Translated: CAWNQGLGYIDSPLHF.

The chain combines TRBV6-4 with TRBJ2-1; 11 bases agree with TRBD2. The J segment lost 9 bases and the V segment lost 0 bases, leaving 4 bases of the junction unmatched. The V gene's germline CDR1 is MRHNA and CDR2 SNTAGT. This CDR3 is 15 amino acids long. CDR3 sequence (DNA): TGTGCCAGCAGTGACTCGGCTAGCGGGAGGCGTGAGCAGTTCTTC. Translating it yields CASSDSASGRREQFF.